These 11 T cell receptor beta chains share one sample of origin, sequenced in a study of blood T cell repertoires in COVID-19. Measured with immunoSEQ multiplex PCR; TCRdb has only the in-frame clones, and not every one. The sample contains 150,000 or so clones, around 89% of which appear only once. Sequencing input: peripheral blood. The receptors were gathered from a man aged 55 to 70 with COVID-19, enrolled during active disease.

This clone has only a few counts. The chain employs TRBV10-2 and TRBJ1-2; TRBD1 agrees at 7 bases. Per germline, CDR1 WSHSY and CDR2 SAAADI. The CDR3 length is 13 residues. J gave up 8 bases and V 6 bases, and 9 bases lay outside the gene matches. The CDR3 protein is CASSLDRVSGYTF. DNA for the CDR3: TGCGCCAGCAGCCTTGACAGGGTTAGCGGCTACACCTTC.

The CDR3 region is CATSRVQGSNTEAFF. CDR3 coding DNA: TGTGCCACCAGCAGAGTTCAGGGGTCGAACACTGAAGCTTTCTTT. This chain uses TRBV15 with TRBJ1-1; a weak D match, TRBD1 (6 bases). The CDR3 loop spans 15 amino acids. The germline V and J ends were trimmed by 1 base and 1 base, with 10 bases remaining between them. The V gene's germline CDR1 is LNHNV and CDR2 YYDKDF (reference sequence). Using reference TRBV15 and TRBJ1-1 for the parts outside the CDR3, the full variable domain is DAMVIQNPRYQVTQFGKPVTLSCSQTLNHNVMYWYQQKSSQAPKLLFHYYDKDFNNEADTPDNFQSRRPNTSFCFLDIRSPGLGDTAMYLCATSRVQGSNTEAFFGQGTRLTVV.

This chain joins TRBV19 and TRBJ2-2; D is perhaps TRBD2 (5 bases). The V and J ends lost 3 bases and 5 bases respectively, with 19 bases between them. The CDR3 is 17 residues long. Germline CDR1 is LNHDA and CDR2 is SQIVND (reference sequence). The CDR3 bases are TGTGCCAGTAGTATTTCGGGCCGGGGATTATGGACCGGGGAGCTGTTTTTT. This codes for CASSISGRGLWTGELFF.

As concerns this clone: In the same sample, other DNA sequences code for this CDR3. This chain uses TRBV11-2 with TRBJ2-3, with TRBD1 matching 7 bases. CDR1 SGHAT and CDR2 FQNNGV come from the germline V gene. The CDR3 spans 13 residues. V was clipped by 5 bases and J by 4 bases; unmatched bases: 3. The CDR3 reads CASSRTGPDTQYF. The CDR3 bases are TGTGCCAGCAGCCGGACAGGCCCAGATACGCAGTATTTT.

The chain links TRBV6-5 to TRBJ1-6; no clear D gene. Germline values: CDR1 MNHEY, CDR2 SVGAGI. The CDR3 extends over 13 amino acids. V gave up 6 bases and J gave up 7 bases, with 10 bases separating them. This CDR3 reads CASRKIQNSPLHF. In DNA form, the CDR3 reads TGTGCCAGCAGAAAAATTCAGAATTCACCCCTCCACTTT.

The V and J genes are TRBV27 and TRBJ1-6, with a weak D call TRBD1 (6 bases). The V end was cut by 7 bases, the J end by 5 bases, with 15 bases between. This CDR3 region has 15 residues. The germline V gene encodes CDR1 MNHEY and CDR2 SMNVEV (reference sequence). CDR3 sequence: CASTSGAGNNSPLHF. The CDR3 nucleotides read TGTGCCAGCACCTCAGGGGCCGGGAATAATTCACCCCTCCACTTT.

The rearrangement links TRBV6-2 or TRBV6-3 to TRBJ2-1; D possibly corresponds to TRBD2 (5 bases). Germline V CDR1 and CDR2: MNHEY, SVGEGT. The ends were cut back, 4 bases at V and 7 bases at J, with 5 bases in the middle. This CDR3 is 11 amino acids long. CDR3 region: CASSWTNEQFF. The CDR3 region has the DNA TGTGCCAGCAGTTGGACTAATGAGCAGTTCTTC.

This clone was counted only a few times. The chain combines TRBV12-5 with TRBJ2-1; 7 positions agree with TRBD2. The CDR3 has 15 residues. Germline loops: CDR1 LGHNT, CDR2 FRNRAP. V dropped 3 bases and J dropped 4; count of bases not matched to a gene: 6. The CDR3 is CASGFSAAGYNEQFF. The CDR3, as DNA: TGTGCTAGTGGTTTTTCGGCAGCGGGATACAATGAGCAGTTCTTC.

This chain joins TRBV12-3 or TRBV12-4 and TRBJ1-5, with D unresolved. CDR3 length: 13 amino acids. With 6 bases removed from V and 0 bases from J, the gap between germline ends came to 6 bases. The chain's CDR3 is CASSPGSNQPQHF. CDR3 sequence (DNA): TGTGCCAGCAGCCCGGGTAGCAATCAGCCCCAGCATTTT.

The CDR3 region is CASRSASGANTGELFF. The CDR3 DNA reads as TGTGCCAGCAGATCCGCTAGCGGGGCGAACACCGGGGAGCTGTTTTTT. The chain joins TRBV11-2 to TRBJ2-2, with 9 bases aligning to TRBD2. V shed 6 bases and J 0 bases; nucleotides not matched to a gene: 5. Germline V gives CDR1 SGHAT, CDR2 FQNNGV. This CDR3 has 16 residues.

The chain joins TRBV5-1 to TRBJ1-2, with D tentatively TRBD1 (6 bases). This CDR3 spans 12 amino acids. V dropped 0 bases and J dropped 10 bases, with 10 bases sitting between them. The germline V gene encodes CDR1 SGHRS and CDR2 YFSETQ. CDR3 residues: CASSLEGQPYTF. The CDR3, as DNA: TGCGCCAGCAGCTTGGAGGGACAACCCTACACCTTC.